This entry features one T cell receptor (beta chain) sequence. As yet, its antigen is unknown. The sample originates from a study of cytomegalovirus exposure and HLA in healthy donors. Study-wide context: Ancestry clustering placed around four fifths of a few hundred genotyped donors in the Caucasian-associated cluster. The study's findings and limits: Among the most significant clusters, several appeared linked to common viral pathogens in a later analysis.

This CDR3 has 15 residues. Trimming pared 1 base from V and 2 bases from J, leaving 9 bases between. The germline gives CDR1 SGHRS, CDR2 YFSETQ. At sampling all donors were nominally healthy, likely with unrecorded immune exposures. The PCR was carried out with 60 Vbeta primers and 13 Jbeta primers. In the authors' workflow: Around 76 million unique TCR beta chains, roughly 10 million shared, were counted in a later analysis. TCRdb keeps only in-frame clones here, not all; method: immunoSEQ multiplex PCR. Clone size and V and J calls were adopted from that table, with D and trimming inferred from the DNA. The sample lists 150,000 to 200,000 clones; approximately 80% were seen once.

The sequenced sample consisted of PBMCs. The chain has TRBV5-1 and TRBJ2-2, with D maybe TRBD1 (6 bases). The receptor's source is a woman aged 40 to 55 in good health and CMV-seronegative. Here the CDR3 DNA reads TGCGCCAGCAGCTTGAGGACAGCCAACACCGGGGAGCTGTTTTTT. It is translated as CASSLRTANTGELFF. The complete variable domain, with remaining parts taken from reference TRBV5-1 and TRBJ2-2, reads KAGVTQTPRYLIKTRGQQVTLSCSPISGHRSVSWYQQTPGQGLQFLFEYFSETQRNKGNFPGRFSGRQFSNSRSEMNVSTLELGDSALYLCASSLRTANTGELFFGEGSRLTVL.